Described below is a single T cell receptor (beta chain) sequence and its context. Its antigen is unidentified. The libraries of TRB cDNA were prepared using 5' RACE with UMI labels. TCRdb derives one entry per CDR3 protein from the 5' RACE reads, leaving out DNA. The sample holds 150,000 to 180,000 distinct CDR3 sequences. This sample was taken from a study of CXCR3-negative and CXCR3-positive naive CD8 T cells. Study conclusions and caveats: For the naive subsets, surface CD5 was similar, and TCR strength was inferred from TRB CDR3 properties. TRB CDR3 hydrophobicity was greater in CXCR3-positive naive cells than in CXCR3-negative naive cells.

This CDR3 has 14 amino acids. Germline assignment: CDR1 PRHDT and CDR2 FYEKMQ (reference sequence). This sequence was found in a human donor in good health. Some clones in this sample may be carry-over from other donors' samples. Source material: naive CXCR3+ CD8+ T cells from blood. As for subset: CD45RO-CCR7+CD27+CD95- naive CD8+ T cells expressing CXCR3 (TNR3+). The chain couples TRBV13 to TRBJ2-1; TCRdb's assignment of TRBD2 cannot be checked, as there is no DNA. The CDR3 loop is CASSLGTSMREQFF. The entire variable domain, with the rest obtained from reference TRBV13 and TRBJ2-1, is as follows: AAGVIQSPRHLIKEKRETATLKCYPIPRHDTVYWYQQGPGQDPQFLISFYEKMQSDKGSIPDRFSAQQFSDYHSELNMSSLELGDSALYFCASSLGTSMREQFFGPGTRLTVL.